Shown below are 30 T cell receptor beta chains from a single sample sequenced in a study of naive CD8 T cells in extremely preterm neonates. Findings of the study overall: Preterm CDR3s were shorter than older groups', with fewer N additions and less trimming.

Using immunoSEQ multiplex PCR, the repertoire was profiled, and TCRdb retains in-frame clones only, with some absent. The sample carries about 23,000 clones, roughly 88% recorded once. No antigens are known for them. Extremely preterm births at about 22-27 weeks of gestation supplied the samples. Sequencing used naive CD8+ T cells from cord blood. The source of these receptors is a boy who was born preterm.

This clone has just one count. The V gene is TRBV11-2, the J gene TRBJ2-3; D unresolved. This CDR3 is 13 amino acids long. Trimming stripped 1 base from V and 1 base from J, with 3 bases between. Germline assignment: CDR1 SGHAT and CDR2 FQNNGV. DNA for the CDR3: TGTGCCAGCAGCTTAGCCGGCACAGATACGCAGTATTTT. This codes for CASSLAGTDTQYF.

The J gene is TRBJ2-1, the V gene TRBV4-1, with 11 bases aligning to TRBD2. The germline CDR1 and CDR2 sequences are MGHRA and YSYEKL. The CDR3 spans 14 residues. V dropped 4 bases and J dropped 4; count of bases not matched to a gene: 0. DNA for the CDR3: TGCGCCAGCAGCCTAGCGGGGGGGTACAATGAGCAGTTCTTC. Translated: CASSLAGGYNEQFF.

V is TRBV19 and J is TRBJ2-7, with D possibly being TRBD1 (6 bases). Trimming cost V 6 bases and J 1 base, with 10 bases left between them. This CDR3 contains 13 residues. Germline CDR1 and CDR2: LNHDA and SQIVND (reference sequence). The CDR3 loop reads CASSLGQSYEQYF. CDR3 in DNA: TGTGCCAGTAGCCTGGGACAATCCTACGAGCAGTACTTC. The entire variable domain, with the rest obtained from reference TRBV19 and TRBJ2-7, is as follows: DGGITQSPKYLFRKEGQNVTLSCEQNLNHDAMYWYRQDPGQGLRLIYYSQIVNDFQKGDIAEGYSVSREKKESFPLTVTSAQKNPTAFYLCASSLGQSYEQYFGPGTRLTVT.

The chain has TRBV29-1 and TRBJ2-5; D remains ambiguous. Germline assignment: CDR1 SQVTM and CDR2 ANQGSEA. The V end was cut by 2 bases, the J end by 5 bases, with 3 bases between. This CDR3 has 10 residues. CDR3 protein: CSVERETQYF. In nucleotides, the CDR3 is TGCAGCGTTGAAAGGGAGACCCAGTACTTC.

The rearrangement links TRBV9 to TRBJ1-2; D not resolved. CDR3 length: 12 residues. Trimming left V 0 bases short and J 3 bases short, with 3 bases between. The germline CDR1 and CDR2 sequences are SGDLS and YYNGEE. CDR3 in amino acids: CASSVGHYGYTF. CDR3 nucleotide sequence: TGTGCCAGCAGCGTAGGACACTATGGCTACACCTTC.

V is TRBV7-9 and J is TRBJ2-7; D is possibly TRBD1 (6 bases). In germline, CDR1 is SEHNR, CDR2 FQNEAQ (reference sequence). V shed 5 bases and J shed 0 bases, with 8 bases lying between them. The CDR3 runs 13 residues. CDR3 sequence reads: CASSRDNSYEQYF. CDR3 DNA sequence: TGTGCCAGCAGCCGGGACAACTCCTACGAGCAGTACTTC.

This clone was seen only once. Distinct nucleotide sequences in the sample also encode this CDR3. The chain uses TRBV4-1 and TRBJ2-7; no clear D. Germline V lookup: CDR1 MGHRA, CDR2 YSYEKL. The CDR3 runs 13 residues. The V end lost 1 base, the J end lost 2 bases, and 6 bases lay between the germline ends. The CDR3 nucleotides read TGCGCCAGCAGCCAAGGACTCGCCTACGAGCAGTACTTC. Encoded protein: CASSQGLAYEQYF.

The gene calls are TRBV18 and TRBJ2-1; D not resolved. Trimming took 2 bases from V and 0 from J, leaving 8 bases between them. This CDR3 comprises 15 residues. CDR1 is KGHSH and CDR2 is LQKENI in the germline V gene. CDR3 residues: CASSPRSVSYNEQFF. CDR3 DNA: TGTGCCAGCTCACCAAGGAGCGTCTCCTACAATGAGCAGTTCTTC. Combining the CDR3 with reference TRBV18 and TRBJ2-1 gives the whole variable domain NAGVMQNPRHLVRRRGQEARLRCSPMKGHSHVYWYRQLPEEGLKFMVYLQKENIIDESGMPKERFSAEFPKEGPSILRIQQVVRGDSAAYFCASSPRSVSYNEQFFGPGTRLTVL.

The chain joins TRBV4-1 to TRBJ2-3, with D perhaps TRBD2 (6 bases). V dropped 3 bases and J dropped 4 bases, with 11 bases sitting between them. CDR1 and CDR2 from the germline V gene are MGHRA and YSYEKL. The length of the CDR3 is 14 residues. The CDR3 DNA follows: TGCGCCAGCAGCCACAGACTAGGGGCAGATACGCAGTATTTT. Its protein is CASSHRLGADTQYF.

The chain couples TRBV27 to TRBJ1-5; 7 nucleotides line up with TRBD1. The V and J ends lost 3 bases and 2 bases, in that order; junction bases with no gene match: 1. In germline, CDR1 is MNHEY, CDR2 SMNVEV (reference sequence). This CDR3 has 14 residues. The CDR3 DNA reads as TGTGCCAGCAGTTTTGGACAGGGCAATCAGCCCCAGCATTTT. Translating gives CASSFGQGNQPQHF.

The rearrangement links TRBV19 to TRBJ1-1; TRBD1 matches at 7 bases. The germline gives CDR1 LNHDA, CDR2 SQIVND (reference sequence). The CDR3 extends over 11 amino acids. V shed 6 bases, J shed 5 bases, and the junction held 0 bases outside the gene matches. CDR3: CASSRGTEAFF. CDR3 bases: TGTGCCAGTAGCAGGGGGACTGAAGCTTTCTTT.

The CDR3 DNA is TGTGCCAGCAGTGTCCGGGACAGGGCTAACTATGGCTACACCTTC. Its protein is CASSVRDRANYGYTF. The V gene is TRBV2, the J gene TRBJ1-2; TRBD1 matches 9 bases. This CDR3 has 15 residues. The germline CDR1 and CDR2 sequences are SNHLY and FYNNEI. V was clipped by 4 bases and J by 0 bases; unmatched bases: 3.

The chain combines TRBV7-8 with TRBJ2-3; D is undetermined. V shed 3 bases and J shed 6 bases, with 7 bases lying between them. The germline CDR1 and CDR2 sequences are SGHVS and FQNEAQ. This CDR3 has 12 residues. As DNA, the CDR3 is TGTGCCAGCAGCTTTGGGCAGGATACGCAGTATTTT. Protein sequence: CASSFGQDTQYF.

The CDR3 sequence is CASSQDGTNSYEQYF. CDR3 sequence (DNA): TGCGCCAGCAGCCAAGATGGGACAAACTCCTACGAGCAGTACTTC. J is TRBJ2-7 and V is TRBV4-1, with D perhaps TRBD1 (6 bases). Germline lookup yields CDR1 MGHRA and CDR2 YSYEKL. The CDR3 consists of 15 residues. V lost 0 bases and J 0 bases, leaving 9 bases between the germline ends.

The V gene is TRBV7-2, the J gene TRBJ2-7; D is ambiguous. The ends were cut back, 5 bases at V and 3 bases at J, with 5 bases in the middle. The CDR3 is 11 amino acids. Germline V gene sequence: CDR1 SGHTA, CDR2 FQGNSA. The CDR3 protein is CASSDNYEQYF. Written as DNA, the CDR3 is TGTGCCAGCAGCGACAACTACGAGCAGTACTTC.

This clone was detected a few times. The CDR3 loop reads CASSQGEDSSYEQYF. The DNA of the CDR3 is TGCGCCAGCAGCCAAGGAGAGGACAGCTCCTACGAGCAGTACTTC. The chain recombines TRBV4-1 with TRBJ2-7, with D possibly matching TRBD1 (6 bases). V lost 1 base, J lost 0 bases, and 10 bases lay in between. The CDR3 runs to 15 residues. Germline CDR1 and CDR2: MGHRA and YSYEKL.

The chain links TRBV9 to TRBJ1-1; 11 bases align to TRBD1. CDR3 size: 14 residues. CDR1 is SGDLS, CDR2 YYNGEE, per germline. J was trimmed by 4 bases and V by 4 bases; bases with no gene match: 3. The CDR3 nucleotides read TGTGCCAGCAGCCTCGGGACAGGGGGCACTGAAGCTTTCTTT. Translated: CASSLGTGGTEAFF. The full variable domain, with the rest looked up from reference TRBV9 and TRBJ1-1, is DSGVTQTPKHLITATGQRVTLRCSPRSGDLSVYWYQQSLDQGLQFLIQYYNGEERAKGNILERFSAQQFPDLHSELNLSSLELGDSALYFCASSLGTGGTEAFFGQGTRLTVV.

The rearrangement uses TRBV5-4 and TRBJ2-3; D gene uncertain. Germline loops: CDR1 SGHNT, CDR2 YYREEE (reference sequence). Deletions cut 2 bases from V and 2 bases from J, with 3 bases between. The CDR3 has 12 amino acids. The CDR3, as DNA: TGTGCCAGCAGCTTCATCACAGATACGCAGTATTTT. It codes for CASSFITDTQYF.

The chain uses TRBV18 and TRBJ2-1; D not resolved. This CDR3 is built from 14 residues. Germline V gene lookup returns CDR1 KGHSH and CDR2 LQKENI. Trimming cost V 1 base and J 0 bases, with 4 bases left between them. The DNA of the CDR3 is TGTGCCAGCTCACCACAGAGCTCCTACAATGAGCAGTTCTTC. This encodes CASSPQSSYNEQFF.

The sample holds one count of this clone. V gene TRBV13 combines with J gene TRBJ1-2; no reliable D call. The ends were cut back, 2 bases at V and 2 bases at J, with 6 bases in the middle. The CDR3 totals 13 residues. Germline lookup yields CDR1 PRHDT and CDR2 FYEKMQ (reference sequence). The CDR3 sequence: CASSLYKNYGYTF. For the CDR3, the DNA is TGTGCCAGCAGCTTATACAAAAACTATGGCTACACCTTC.

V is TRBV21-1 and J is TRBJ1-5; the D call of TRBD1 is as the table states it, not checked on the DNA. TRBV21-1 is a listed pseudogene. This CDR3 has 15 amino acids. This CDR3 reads CASSKDRGANQPQHF. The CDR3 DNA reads TGTGCCAGCAGCAAAGACAGGGGTGCAAATCAGCCCCAGCATTTT.

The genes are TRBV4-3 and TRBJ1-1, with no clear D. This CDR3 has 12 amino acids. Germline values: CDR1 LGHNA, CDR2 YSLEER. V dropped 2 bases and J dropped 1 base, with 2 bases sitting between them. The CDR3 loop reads CASSQQNTEAFF. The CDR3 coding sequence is TGCGCCAGCAGCCAACAGAACACTGAAGCTTTCTTT.

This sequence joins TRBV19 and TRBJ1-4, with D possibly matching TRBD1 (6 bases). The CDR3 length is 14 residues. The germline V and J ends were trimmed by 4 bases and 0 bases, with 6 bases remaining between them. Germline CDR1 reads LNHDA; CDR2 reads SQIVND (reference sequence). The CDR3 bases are TGTGCCAGTAGTAGGACAGCAACTAATGAAAAACTGTTTTTT. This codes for CASSRTATNEKLFF.

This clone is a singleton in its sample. In DNA, the CDR3 is TGTGCCAGTAGTATAGTGCACAGGGGTAACACTGAAGCTTTCTTT. Residues: CASSIVHRGNTEAFF. This rearrangement joins TRBV19 to TRBJ1-1, with TRBD1 matching over 7 bases. CDR3 length: 15 amino acids. Germline CDR1 reads LNHDA; CDR2 reads SQIVND (reference sequence). J was trimmed by 2 bases and V by 1 base; bases with no gene match: 4.

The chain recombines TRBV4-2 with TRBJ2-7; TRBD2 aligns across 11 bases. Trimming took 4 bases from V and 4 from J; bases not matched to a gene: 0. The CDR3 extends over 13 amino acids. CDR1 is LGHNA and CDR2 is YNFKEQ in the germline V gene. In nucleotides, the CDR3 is TGTGCCAGCAGCCCTAGCGGGGGGTACGAGCAGTACTTC. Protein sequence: CASSPSGGYEQYF.

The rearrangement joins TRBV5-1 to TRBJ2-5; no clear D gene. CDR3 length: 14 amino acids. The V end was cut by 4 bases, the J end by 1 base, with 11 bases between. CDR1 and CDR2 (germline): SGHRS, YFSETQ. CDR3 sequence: CASSPRAPQETQYF. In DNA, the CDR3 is TGCGCCAGCAGCCCCCGGGCCCCCCAAGAGACCCAGTACTTC. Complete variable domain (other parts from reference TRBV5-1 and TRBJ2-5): KAGVTQTPRYLIKTRGQQVTLSCSPISGHRSVSWYQQTPGQGLQFLFEYFSETQRNKGNFPGRFSGRQFSNSRSEMNVSTLELGDSALYLCASSPRAPQETQYFGPGTRLLVL.

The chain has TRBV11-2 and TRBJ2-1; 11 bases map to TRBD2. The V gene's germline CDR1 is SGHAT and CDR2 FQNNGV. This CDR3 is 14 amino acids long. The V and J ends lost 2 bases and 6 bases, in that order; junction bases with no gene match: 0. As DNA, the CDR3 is TGTGCCAGCAGCTTAACTAGCGGGGGCAATGAGCAGTTCTTC. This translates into CASSLTSGGNEQFF.

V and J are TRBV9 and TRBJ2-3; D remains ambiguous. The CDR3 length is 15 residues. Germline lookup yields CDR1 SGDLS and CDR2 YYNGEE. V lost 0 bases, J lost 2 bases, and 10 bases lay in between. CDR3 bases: TGTGCCAGCAGCGTAGGTGGTTTCCCCACAGATACGCAGTATTTT. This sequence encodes CASSVGGFPTDTQYF.

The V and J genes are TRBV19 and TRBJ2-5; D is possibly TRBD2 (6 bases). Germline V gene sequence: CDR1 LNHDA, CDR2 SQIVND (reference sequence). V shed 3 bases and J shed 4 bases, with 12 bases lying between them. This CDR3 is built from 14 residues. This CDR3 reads CASSIPTSRETQYF. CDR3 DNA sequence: TGTGCCAGTAGTATCCCCACTAGCCGAGAGACCCAGTACTTC.

The CDR3 DNA sequence: TGCGCCAGCAGCTTGGTGGACAGGGGGAAGGGTAATGAAAAACTGTTTTTT. It is translated as CASSLVDRGKGNEKLFF. The rearrangement joins TRBV5-1 to TRBJ1-4; 10 bases are a match to TRBD1. The germline V gene encodes CDR1 SGHRS and CDR2 YFSETQ. Trimming took 0 bases from V and 4 from J; bases not matched to a gene: 6. The CDR3 runs to 17 residues.